One and the same sample provided the 5 T cell receptor beta chains below, sequenced in a study of Graves' ophthalmopathy and Graves' hyperthyroidism. The TCR beta CDR3 regions underwent amplification from RNA transcripts. RT-PCR in the first round used HTBI primers; a second-round multiplex PCR followed. From the multiplex PCR reads, TCRdb called clonotypes with MiXCR, one entry per CDR3 protein. This sample has some 400,000 distinct CDR3 sequences, with 15% to 20% found just once. Sequenced input: peripheral blood. Receptors were obtained from a woman under 30 with Graves' ophthalmopathy.

This clonotype was seen at least ten times. This rearrangement joins TRBV20-1 to TRBJ2-5; D possibly corresponds to TRBD1 (5 bases). From germline, CDR1 is DFQATT and CDR2 SNEGSKA (reference sequence). The CDR3 extends over 12 amino acids. The CDR3 DNA reads TGCACCCCCCGGAAAGGGGAAGAGACCCAGTACTTC. Encoded protein: CTPRKGEETQYF.

This clonotype showed up many times. The genes are TRBV18 and TRBJ2-7; D could derive from TRBD1 or TRBD2 (5 bases each). Looked up from germline, CDR1 is KGHSH and CDR2 is LQKENI. This CDR3 is 16 amino acids long. V was cut by 5 bases and J by 6 bases, with 23 bases left in between. The CDR3 DNA reads as TGTGCCAGCTCAACCTCTGGGACCGCCCTTCGTGTCGAGCAGTACTTC. The encoded protein is CASSTSGTALRVEQYF.

This clonotype occurred many times. This sequence joins TRBV6-2 or TRBV6-3 and TRBJ1-5, with D possibly TRBD1 on 5 matching bases. V was cut by 1 base and J by 2 bases, with 12 bases left in between. Germline V gene data show CDR1 as MNHEY and CDR2 as SVGEGT. This CDR3 region has 16 residues. The CDR3 region is CASSYFGGKGNQPQHF. DNA for the CDR3: TGTGCCAGCAGTTACTTCGGGGGGAAGGGCAATCAGCCCCAGCATTTT.

This clonotype was recorded many times. The chain recombines TRBV12-3 or TRBV12-4 with TRBJ2-5; perhaps TRBD2 as D (6 bases). The CDR3 runs 14 residues. Trimming left V 9 bases short and J 3 bases short, with 17 bases between. CDR3 in DNA: TGTGCCAGTCAAGGAGGAGGGCGGGAAGAGACCCAGTACTTC. It specifies CASQGGGREETQYF.

This clonotype has just a few counts. This chain uses TRBV4-2 with TRBJ1-1; D remains unclear. The V and J ends lost 1 base and 4 bases respectively, with 13 bases between them. There are 15 residues in the CDR3. Germline CDR1 and CDR2: LGHNA and YNFKEQ. This chain's CDR3 is CASSQGEGRSTEAFF. The CDR3 nucleotides are TGTGCCAGCAGCCAAGGGGAAGGGAGATCCACTGAAGCTTTCTTT.